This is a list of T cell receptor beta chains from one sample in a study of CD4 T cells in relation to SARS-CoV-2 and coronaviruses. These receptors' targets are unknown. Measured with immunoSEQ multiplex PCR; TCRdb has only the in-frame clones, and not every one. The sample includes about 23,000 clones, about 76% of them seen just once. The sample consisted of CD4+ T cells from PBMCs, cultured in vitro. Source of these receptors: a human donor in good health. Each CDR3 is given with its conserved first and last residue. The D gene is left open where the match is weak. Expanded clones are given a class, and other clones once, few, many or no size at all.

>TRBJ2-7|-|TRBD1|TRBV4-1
TGCGCCAGCAGCCGCGTCCCGGGACAGGGTTACGAGCAGTACTTC
CASSRVPGQGYEQYF
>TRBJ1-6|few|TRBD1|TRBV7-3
TGTGCCAGCAGCCCCGACAGGGGGCTTAATTCACCCCTCCACTTT
CASSPDRGLNSPLHF
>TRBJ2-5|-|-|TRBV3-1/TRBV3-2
TGTGCCAGCAGCCAAGATAGTGCCCAGTACTTC
CASSQDSAQYF
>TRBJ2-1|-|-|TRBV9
TGTGCCAGCAGCGTGGCTGCGGGGTACTACAATGAGCAGTTCTTC
CASSVAAGYYNEQFF
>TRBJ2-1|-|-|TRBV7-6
TGTGCCAGCAGCTTAGTAGAGGCAGGCCGATTCTCCTACAATGAGCAGTTCTTC
CASSLVEAGRFSYNEQFF
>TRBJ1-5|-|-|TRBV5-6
TGTGCCAGCCAAAGGATGGATAGCAATCAGCCCCAGCATTTT
CASQRMDSNQPQHF
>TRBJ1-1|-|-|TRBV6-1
TGTGCCAGCAGTGAAGCCTTGGGACGGGGAAACGGTGGAGCTTTCTTT
CASSEALGRGNGGAFF
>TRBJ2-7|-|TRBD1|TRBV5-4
TGTGCCAGCAGCTTGTTTTGGGACAGGGTACCGGACGAGCAGTACTTC
CASSLFWDRVPDEQYF
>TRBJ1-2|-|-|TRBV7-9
TGTGCCAGCAGCTCGAACTCGCAGGGTGGCTACACCTTC
CASSSNSQGGYTF
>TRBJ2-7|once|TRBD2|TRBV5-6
TGTGCCAGTTGGTTAGCGGGAGAACCTTACGAGCAGTACTTC
CASWLAGEPYEQYF
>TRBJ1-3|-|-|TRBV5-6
TGTGCCAGCAGCTTGTCAGGACAGTGGAGGAACACCATATATTTT
CASSLSGQWRNTIYF
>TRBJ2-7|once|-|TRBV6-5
TGTGCCAGCAGTTACGTAAGGACAGAATACGAGCAGTACTTC
CASSYVRTEYEQYF
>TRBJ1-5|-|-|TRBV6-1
TGTGCCAGCACCCGACCCGCAGGGGGCAATCAGCCCCAGCATTTT
CASTRPAGGNQPQHF
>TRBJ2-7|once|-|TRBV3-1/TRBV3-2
TGTGCCAGCAGCCAAGTAGGAGGGGCCTACGAGCAGTACTTC
CASSQVGGAYEQYF
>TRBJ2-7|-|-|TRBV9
TGTGCCAGCAGCGTAGTCGCCAGGGCTGGAGGGGGCGAGCAGTACTTC
CASSVVARAGGGEQYF
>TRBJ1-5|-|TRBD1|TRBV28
TGTGCCAGCAGTTTACTACAGGGGGTCGGACAGCCCCAGCATTTT
CASSLLQGVGQPQHF
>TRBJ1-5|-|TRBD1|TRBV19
TGTGCCAGTGCGGACAGGATCAATCAGCCCCAGCATTTT
CASADRINQPQHF
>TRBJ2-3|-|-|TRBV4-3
TGCGCCAGCAGCCAAGATCAGATCCCCGGCCAAGGCACAGATACGCAGTATTTT
CASSQDQIPGQGTDTQYF
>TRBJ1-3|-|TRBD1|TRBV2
TGTGCCAGCAGTAACCGACAGGGTTTGGCTGGAAACACCATATATTTT
CASSNRQGLAGNTIYF
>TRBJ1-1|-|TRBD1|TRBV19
TGTGCCAGTATCACGGGACAGGACAAGAACACTGAAGCTTTCTTT
CASITGQDKNTEAFF
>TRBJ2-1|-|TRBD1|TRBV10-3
TGTGCCATCAGTGAGAGAACAGGGGGCGATGAGCAGTTCTTC
CAISERTGGDEQFF
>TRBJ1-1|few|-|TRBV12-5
TGTGCTAGTGCCACCACGGGGGGCACTGAAGCTTTCTTT
CASATTGGTEAFF
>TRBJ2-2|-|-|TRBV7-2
TGTGCCAGCAGCATCGTTAGGGGGGAGCTGTTTTTT
CASSIVRGELFF
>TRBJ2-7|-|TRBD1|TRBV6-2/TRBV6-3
TGTGCCAGCAGTTACCCCAGGGGGAACGAGCAGTACTTC
CASSYPRGNEQYF
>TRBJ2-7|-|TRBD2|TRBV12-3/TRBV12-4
TGTGCCAGCAGCCCCGGGACTAGTAACGAGCAGTACTTC
CASSPGTSNEQYF
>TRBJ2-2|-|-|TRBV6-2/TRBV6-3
TGTGCCAGCAGTTACATCCTTCCCTCGAACACCGGGGAGCTGTTTTTT
CASSYILPSNTGELFF
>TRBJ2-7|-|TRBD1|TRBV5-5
TGTGCCAGCAGCTCGGACAGGGGGCTAAAGGAGCAGTACTTC
CASSSDRGLKEQYF
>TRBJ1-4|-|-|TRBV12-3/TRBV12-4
TGTGCCAGCAGTCAGACTAGGACAAAAAAACTGTTTTTT
CASSQTRTKKLFF
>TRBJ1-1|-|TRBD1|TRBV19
TGTGCCAGTAGTGCTTCGACAGGGGCGAACACTGAAGCTTTCTTT
CASSASTGANTEAFF